These 7 T cell receptor beta chains came from one sample sequenced in a study of blood T cells in healthy people across ages. Next came a second PCR, run for about 6 to 12 cycles, which used a sample-barcoded 5' primer along with a J-beta primer mix. TCRdb analysed the 5' RACE reads with MiXCR anew, one entry per CDR3 protein. The sample consists of about 1.8 million distinct CDR3 sequences, 49% of them appearing once. Sequencing was performed on blood. These receptor sequences come from a woman in her thirties or forties in good health.

The chain carries TRBV6-2 or TRBV6-3 and TRBJ2-3, with TRBD2 matching 10 bases. Germline loops: CDR1 MNHEY, CDR2 SVGEGT. This CDR3 has 17 amino acids. J was trimmed by 5 bases and V by 2 bases; bases with no gene match: 10. The CDR3 DNA sequence: TGTGCCAGCAGTTACAGATCCGGGACTAGCGAGCGAGATACGCAGTATTTT. This codes for CASSYRSGTSERDTQYF.

The J gene is TRBJ2-5, the V gene TRBV11-2, with no clear D. CDR3 size: 15 residues. Trimming shortened V by 5 bases and J by 7 bases, and 20 bases separated the two germline ends. Germline loops: CDR1 SGHAT, CDR2 FQNNGV. The CDR3 protein is CASSPMAESKGTQYF. CDR3 DNA: TGTGCCAGCAGCCCCATGGCGGAATCGAAAGGGACCCAGTACTTC.

This clonotype appeared a single time. The rearrangement links TRBV20-1 to TRBJ2-3; 9 nucleotides agree with TRBD2. This CDR3 spans 15 amino acids. After removal of 6 bases from V and 2 bases from J, the junction contained 9 bases not matched to a gene. Germline V CDR1 and CDR2: DFQATT, SNEGSKA (reference sequence). Written as DNA, the CDR3 is TGCAGTGCCGTCGCTAGCGGGACAGACACAGATACGCAGTATTTT. Translation: CSAVASGTDTDTQYF.

The chain uses TRBV6-2 or TRBV6-3 and TRBJ2-5, with 9 bases fitting TRBD1. CDR1 and CDR2 (germline): MNHEY, SVGEGT. The trim removed 5 bases at V and 5 bases at J, leaving 12 bases unmatched. This CDR3 spans 16 amino acids. The CDR3 DNA sequence: TGTGCCAGCAGTCCGAACACAGGGGGCCGGGGGGAGACCCAGTACTTC. It specifies CASSPNTGGRGETQYF.

The chain carries TRBV20-1 and TRBJ1-6, with a weak D call TRBD1 (5 bases). The germline CDR1 and CDR2 sequences are DFQATT and SNEGSKA (reference sequence). CDR3 length: 16 amino acids. Deletions cut 2 bases from V and 6 bases from J, with 17 bases between. CDR3 in amino acids: CSARRLRDGLNSPLHF. For the CDR3, the DNA is TGCAGTGCTAGAAGACTCCGGGACGGCCTTAATTCACCCCTCCACTTT.

This clonotype was seen only a few times. This chain links TRBV28 with TRBJ2-1; a possible D gene is TRBD1 (6 bases). V gave up 6 bases and J gave up 2 bases, with 20 bases separating them. CDR3 size: 17 residues. Germline-derived CDR1 and CDR2 are MDHEN and SYDVKM. The CDR3 is CASSTTSGERAYNEQFF. As DNA, the CDR3 is TGTGCCAGCAGCACCACCTCAGGGGAAAGGGCCTACAATGAGCAGTTCTTC.

This clonotype was counted a few times. The chain carries TRBV20-1 and TRBJ2-1, with TRBD2 matching 7 bases. The CDR3 spans 15 residues. In germline, CDR1 is DFQATT, CDR2 SNEGSKA (reference sequence). The junction had 4 bases not matched to a gene; V was cut back by 0 bases and J by 2 bases. For the CDR3, the DNA is TGCAGTGCTAGAGATCCTGGGGGGGCCTACAATGAGCAGTTCTTC. Protein product: CSARDPGGAYNEQFF.